This is a list of T cell receptor beta chains from one sample in a study of T cell changes during pregnancy in multiple sclerosis. The repertoire was sequenced with immunoSEQ multiplex PCR; TCRdb's copy has only in-frame clones and lacks some. The sample lists about 47,000 clones, about 87% occurring once. The sequencing used peripheral blood, collected in the first trimester of pregnancy. The receptors derive from a female donor with multiple sclerosis, enrolled in a pregnancy study. Both conserved end residues are part of each CDR3. Each record gives: V gene, D gene, CDR3 length, clone size, J gene, CDR3 protein, CDR3 DNA. A D gene is named only where the DNA matches it firmly. Clone size is not always given. Where it is, it says once, few, many or a class for expanded clones.

TRBV6-4	TRBD2	12	-	TRBJ2-7	CASPGRYGEQYF	TGTGCCAGCCCCGGGAGGTACGGCGAGCAGTACTTC
TRBV11-2	-	17	-	TRBJ2-7	CASSLVVGYITSYEQYF	TGTGCCAGCAGCTTAGTAGTGGGCTACATTACATCCTACGAGCAGTACTTC
TRBV9	-	17	-	TRBJ2-4	CASSPGVYGRVKNIQYF	TGTGCCAGCAGCCCCGGGGTCTACGGGCGGGTTAAAAACATTCAGTACTTC
TRBV30	-	13	-	TRBJ1-2	CAWSIPLLYGYTF	TGTGCCTGGAGTATCCCCCTTCTCTATGGCTACACCTTC
TRBV6-1	-	13	-	TRBJ1-3	CASSLTVGNTIYF	TGTGCCAGCAGTCTAACAGTTGGAAACACCATATATTTT
TRBV30	-	13	-	TRBJ1-2	CAWSPRDSRSYTF	TGTGCCTGGAGTCCCCGGGACTCCCGAAGCTACACCTTC
TRBV4-3	-	14	once	TRBJ1-4	CASSQGSRSEKLFF	TGCGCCAGCAGCCAAGGGAGCAGATCGGAAAAACTGTTTTTT
TRBV28	-	15	-	TRBJ1-5	CASSPAGEGNQPQHF	TGTGCCAGCAGCCCCGCGGGGGAGGGCAATCAGCCCCAGCATTTT
TRBV12-5	-	12	-	TRBJ2-1	CASARFGYEQFF	TGTGCTAGTGCCCGCTTCGGGTACGAGCAGTTCTTC
TRBV28	-	16	-	TRBJ1-2	CASSLIRGRGDYGYTF	TGTGCCAGCAGTTTAATCCGGGGCAGGGGCGACTATGGCTACACCTTC
TRBV2	-	13	-	TRBJ1-2	CASYRDTNYGYTF	TGTGCCAGCTATCGGGACACTAACTATGGCTACACCTTC
TRBV6-1	-	16	once	TRBJ2-7	CASSEWGDRQSYEQYF	TGTGCCAGCAGTGAATGGGGGGACAGACAATCCTACGAGCAGTACTTC
TRBV5-1	TRBD2	15	-	TRBJ2-7	CASSPSAGETYEQYF	TGCGCCAGCAGCCCGAGCGCGGGGGAAACCTACGAGCAGTACTTC
TRBV5-6	-	13	-	TRBJ1-3	CASSLQGGNTIYF	TGTGCCAGCAGCTTGCAGGGAGGAAACACCATATATTTT
TRBV13	TRBD2	14	-	TRBJ2-3	CASSLGGGPDTQYF	TGTGCCAGCAGCTTGGGGGGGGGACCAGATACGCAGTATTTT
TRBV6-5	-	15	-	TRBJ1-3	CASSYVAGSGNTIYF	TGTGCCAGCAGTTACGTCGCAGGGTCTGGAAACACCATATATTTT
TRBV4-3	-	17	once	TRBJ1-2	CASSQEPLLTGWYGYTF	TGCGCCAGCAGCCAAGAACCCCTCCTCACAGGGTGGTATGGCTACACCTTC
TRBV9	TRBD1	15	-	TRBJ1-2	CASSARPYRGNGYTF	TGTGCCAGCAGCGCCCGTCCATACAGGGGAAACGGCTACACCTTC
TRBV10-2	-	11	-	TRBJ1-2	CASSADRLYTF	TGCGCCAGCAGTGCCGACAGGCTCTACACCTTC
TRBV25-1	-	14	once	TRBJ1-6	CASSPLQYNSPLHF	TGTGCCAGCAGTCCCCTACAGTATAATTCACCCCTCCACTTT
TRBV5-4	-	13	once	TRBJ2-7	CASSLVGGYEQYF	TGTGCCAGCAGCTTGGTAGGGGGCTACGAGCAGTACTTC
TRBV4-2	-	17	few	TRBJ1-5	CASSQDGEWTAGQPQHF	TGTGCCAGCAGCCAAGATGGAGAGTGGACCGCGGGTCAGCCCCAGCATTTT
TRBV11-1	-	15	-	TRBJ1-1	CASSPRRASNTEAFF	TGTGCCAGCAGCCCACGGAGGGCGAGTAACACTGAAGCTTTCTTT
TRBV10-3	-	13	-	TRBJ2-5	CAISAGGRETQYF	TGTGCCATCAGTGCTGGAGGCCGGGAGACCCAGTACTTC
TRBV5-1	TRBD2	14	-	TRBJ2-3	CASSVAGDADTQYF	TGCGCCAGCAGCGTAGCGGGGGACGCAGATACGCAGTATTTT
TRBV11-2	-	15	-	TRBJ2-5	CASSLGSSTGETQYF	TGTGCCAGCAGCTTAGGGTCTAGTACGGGGGAGACCCAGTACTTC
TRBV5-1	-	16	-	TRBJ2-5	CASSLSGGGGLETQYF	TGCGCCAGCAGCTTGAGTGGCGGGGGCGGACTTGAGACCCAGTACTTC
TRBV27	-	16	-	TRBJ2-3	CASTPGAGAGTDTQYF	TGTGCCAGCACCCCCGGCGCGGGCGCGGGGACAGATACGCAGTATTTT
TRBV9	TRBD2	15	-	TRBJ2-2	CASSPRTSHTGELFF	TGTGCCAGCAGCCCTCGGACTAGTCATACCGGGGAGCTGTTTTTT
TRBV30	TRBD1	13	once	TRBJ2-1	CACGTAHNNEQFF	TGTGCCTGCGGGACAGCTCACAACAATGAGCAGTTCTTC
TRBV28	-	14	-	TRBJ1-3	CASSFGGIENTIYF	TGTGCCAGCAGTTTCGGCGGCATAGAAAACACCATATATTTT
TRBV18	TRBD1	15	-	TRBJ1-4	CASSPQTGTSEKLFF	TGTGCCAGCTCACCTCAGACAGGGACAAGTGAAAAACTGTTTTTT
TRBV19	TRBD1	14	few	TRBJ2-5	CASSINRGRETQYF	TGTGCCAGTAGTATAAACAGGGGAAGGGAGACCCAGTACTTC
TRBV11-2	-	15	-	TRBJ1-3	CASSPGVISGNTIYF	TGTGCCAGCAGCCCAGGGGTGATTTCTGGAAACACCATATATTTT
TRBV27	-	14	-	TRBJ1-2	CASSPAQGAYGYTF	TGTGCCAGCAGTCCCGCACAGGGAGCCTATGGCTACACCTTC
TRBV29-1	-	13	-	TRBJ1-2	CSVAQTANYGYTF	TGCAGCGTTGCCCAAACAGCTAACTATGGCTACACCTTC
TRBV5-4	-	14	-	TRBJ1-1	CASSVTGDNTEAFF	TGTGCCAGCAGCGTGACGGGAGATAACACTGAAGCTTTCTTT
TRBV7-2	TRBD1	17	-	TRBJ2-1	CASSWKTGANNRHEQFF	TGTGCCAGCAGCTGGAAAACAGGGGCCAACAATAGGCATGAGCAGTTCTTC
TRBV2	-	19	-	TRBJ2-6	CASKHDASAIVSGANVLTF	TGTGCCAGCAAGCACGACGCCAGCGCTATTGTCTCTGGGGCCAACGTCCTGACTTTC
TRBV4-3	TRBD1	13	-	TRBJ2-4	CASSQQQGDIQYF	TGCGCCAGCAGCCAGCAGCAGGGGGACATTCAGTACTTC
TRBV27	TRBD2	15	-	TRBJ2-7	CASSTLADYHYEQYF	TGTGCCAGCAGTACCCTAGCGGACTACCACTACGAGCAGTACTTC
TRBV10-1	TRBD1	15	once	TRBJ2-2	CASSPWTGSTGELFF	TGCGCCAGCAGTCCCTGGACAGGGAGCACCGGGGAGCTGTTTTTT
TRBV6-5	-	15	-	TRBJ2-7	CASRRTGTQLYEQYF	TGTGCCAGCAGGCGGACCGGGACTCAACTCTACGAGCAGTACTTC
TRBV30	-	16	-	TRBJ1-6	CAWSLGVSSYNSPLHF	TGTGCCTGGAGTTTGGGCGTGAGCTCCTATAATTCACCCCTCCACTTT
TRBV11-3	-	13	-	TRBJ1-1	CASSLWRYTEAFF	TGTGCCAGCAGCTTATGGAGATACACTGAAGCTTTCTTT
TRBV25-1	TRBD2	16	-	TRBJ2-1	CASSPDGRATYNEQFF	TGTGCCAGCAGTCCTGACGGGAGGGCCACCTACAATGAGCAGTTCTTC
TRBV4-2	-	13	-	TRBJ2-3	CASSQGVTDTQYF	TGTGCCAGCAGCCAAGGAGTGACAGATACGCAGTATTTT
TRBV9	TRBD2	18	-	TRBJ2-5	CASSVGSSGGHRGETQYF	TGTGCCAGCAGCGTCGGTTCTAGCGGGGGCCATAGGGGGGAGACCCAGTACTTC
TRBV2	-	14	-	TRBJ2-2	CASSRLEGAGELFF	TGTGCCAGCAGTCGGCTAGAGGGGGCCGGGGAGCTGTTTTTT
TRBV7-6	-	14	-	TRBJ1-1	CASSAGTEDTEAFF	TGTGCCAGCAGCGCGGGAACCGAGGACACTGAAGCTTTCTTT
TRBV19	-	15	-	TRBJ1-2	CASSPTSAQGHGYTF	TGTGCCAGTAGTCCTACCTCAGCGCAGGGGCATGGCTACACCTTC
TRBV9	-	11	-	TRBJ2-2	CASSVGRELFF	TGTGCCAGCAGCGTCGGGAGAGAGCTGTTTTTT
TRBV18	TRBD1	18	-	TRBJ1-4	CASSPREDVRDSNEKLFF	TGTGCCAGCTCACCACGGGAAGACGTCCGGGACAGTAATGAAAAACTGTTTTTT